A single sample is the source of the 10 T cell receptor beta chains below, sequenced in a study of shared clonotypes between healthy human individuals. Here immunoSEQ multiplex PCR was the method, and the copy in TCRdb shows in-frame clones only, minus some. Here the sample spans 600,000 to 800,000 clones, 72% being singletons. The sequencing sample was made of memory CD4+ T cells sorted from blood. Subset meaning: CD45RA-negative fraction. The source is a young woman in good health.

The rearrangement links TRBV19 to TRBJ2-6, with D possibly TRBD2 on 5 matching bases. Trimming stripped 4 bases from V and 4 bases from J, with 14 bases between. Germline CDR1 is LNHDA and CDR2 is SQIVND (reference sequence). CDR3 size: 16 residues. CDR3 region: CASSTVSRAGANVLTF. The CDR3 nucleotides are TGTGCCAGTAGTACCGTCTCGAGGGCGGGGGCCAACGTCCTGACTTTC.

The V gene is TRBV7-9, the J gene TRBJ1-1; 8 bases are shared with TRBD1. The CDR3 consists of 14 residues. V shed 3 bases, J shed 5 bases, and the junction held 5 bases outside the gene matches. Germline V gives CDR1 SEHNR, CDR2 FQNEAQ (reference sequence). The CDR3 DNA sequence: TGTGCCAGCAGCTTTGGACAGGGAGGTACTGAAGCTTTCTTT. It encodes CASSFGQGGTEAFF.

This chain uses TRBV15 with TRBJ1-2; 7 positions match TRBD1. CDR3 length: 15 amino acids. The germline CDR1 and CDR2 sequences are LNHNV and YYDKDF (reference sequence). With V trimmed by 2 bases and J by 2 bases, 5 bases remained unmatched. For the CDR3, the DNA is TGTGCCACCAGCAGACTCGGGACAGCGAACTATGGCTACACCTTC. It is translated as CATSRLGTANYGYTF.

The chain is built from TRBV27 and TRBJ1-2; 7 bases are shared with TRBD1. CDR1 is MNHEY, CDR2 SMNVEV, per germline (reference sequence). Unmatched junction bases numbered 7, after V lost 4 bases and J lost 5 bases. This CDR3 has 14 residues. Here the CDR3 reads CASSSYTGVYGYTF. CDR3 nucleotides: TGTGCCAGCAGTTCGTATACAGGGGTATATGGCTACACCTTC.

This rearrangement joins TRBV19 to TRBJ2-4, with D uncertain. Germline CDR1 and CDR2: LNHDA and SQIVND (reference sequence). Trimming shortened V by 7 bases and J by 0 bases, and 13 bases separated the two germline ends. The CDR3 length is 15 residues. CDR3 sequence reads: CASTVSVLAKNIQYF. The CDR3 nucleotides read TGTGCCAGTACGGTGTCAGTCCTAGCCAAAAACATTCAGTACTTC.

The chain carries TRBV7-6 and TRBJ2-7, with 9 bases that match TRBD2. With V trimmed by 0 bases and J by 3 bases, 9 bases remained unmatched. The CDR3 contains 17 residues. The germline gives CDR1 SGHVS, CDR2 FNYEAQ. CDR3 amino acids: CASSLAASGTPLYEQYF. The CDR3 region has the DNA TGTGCCAGCAGCTTAGCAGCTAGCGGGACCCCGCTCTACGAGCAGTACTTC.

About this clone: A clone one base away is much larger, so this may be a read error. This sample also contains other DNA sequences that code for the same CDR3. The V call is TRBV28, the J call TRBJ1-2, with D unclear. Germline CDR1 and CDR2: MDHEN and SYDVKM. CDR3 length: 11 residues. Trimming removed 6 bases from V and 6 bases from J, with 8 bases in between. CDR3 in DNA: TGTGCCAGCAGCTTGGAGGATGGCTACACCTTC. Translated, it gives CASSLEDGYTF.

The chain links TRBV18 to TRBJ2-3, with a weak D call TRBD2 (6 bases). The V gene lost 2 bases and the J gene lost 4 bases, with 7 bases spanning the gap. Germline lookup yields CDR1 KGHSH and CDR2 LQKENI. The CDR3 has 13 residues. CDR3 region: CASSPSSADTQYF. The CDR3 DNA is TGTGCCAGCTCACCATCTAGCGCAGATACGCAGTATTTT.

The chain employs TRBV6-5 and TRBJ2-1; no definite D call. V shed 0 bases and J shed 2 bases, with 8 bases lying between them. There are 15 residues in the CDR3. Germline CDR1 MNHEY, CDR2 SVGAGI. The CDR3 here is CASSYSIGTYNEQFF. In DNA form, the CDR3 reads TGTGCCAGCAGTTACTCCATCGGCACCTACAATGAGCAGTTCTTC.

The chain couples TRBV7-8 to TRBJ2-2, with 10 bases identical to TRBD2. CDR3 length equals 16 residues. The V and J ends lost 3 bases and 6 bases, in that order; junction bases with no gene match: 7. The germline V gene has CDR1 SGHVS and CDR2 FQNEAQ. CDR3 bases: TGTGCCAGCAGCTTTAAGCGGGAGGGCCACCCCGGGGAGCTGTTTTTT. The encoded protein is CASSFKREGHPGELFF.